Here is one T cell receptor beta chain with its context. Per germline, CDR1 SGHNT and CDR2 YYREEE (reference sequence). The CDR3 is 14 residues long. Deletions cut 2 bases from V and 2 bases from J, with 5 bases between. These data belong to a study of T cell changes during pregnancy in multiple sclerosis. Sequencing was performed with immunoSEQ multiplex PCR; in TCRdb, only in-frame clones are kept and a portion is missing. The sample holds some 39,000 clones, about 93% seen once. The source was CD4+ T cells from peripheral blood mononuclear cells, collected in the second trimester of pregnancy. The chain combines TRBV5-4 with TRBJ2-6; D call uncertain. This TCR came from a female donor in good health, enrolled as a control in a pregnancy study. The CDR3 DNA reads TGTGCCAGCAGCTTATTAACTGGGGCCAACGTCCTGACTTTC. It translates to CASSLLTGANVLTF.